This T cell receptor (beta chain) derives from a study of T cell responses to AZD1222 COVID-19 vaccine. The wider study: Doses given second, at about 4 or about 12 weeks, were pooled.

General study points: With dominance at 160-218 and 743-854, vaccine-associated CD4 TCRs spanned spike. The study identified only five or six AZD1222 recipients as seropositive at baseline.

Profiled with immunoSEQ multiplex PCR; TCRdb holds only in-frame clones, not every one. The table shows over 85,000 clones, with about 85% occurring only once. About this clone: The target antigen is unknown.

This TCR derives from an adult in good health. Sequences were derived from peripheral blood, sampled on day 0 of AZD1222 vaccination.

The CDR3 DNA reads TGTGCCAGCAGCTCAGCCGGGGTTTTGACCCAAGAGACCCAGTACTTC. Its protein product is CASSSAGVLTQETQYF. The chain joins TRBV7-8 to TRBJ2-5, with a tentative D call TRBD2 (5 bases). CDR1 is SGHVS and CDR2 is FQNEAQ in the germline V gene. The CDR3 is made up of 16 amino acids. Trimming removed 4 bases from V and 1 base from J, with 16 bases in between.